Each of the 31 T cell receptor beta chains below was sequenced from the same sample in a study of T cell clonality in common variable immunodeficiency (dated by TCRdb to 2014 to 2015). Broader findings and caveats from the paper: CVID TCRbeta sequences reportedly showed fewer deletions and N-nucleotide insertions and lacked highly modified clones with 13 or more V deletions.

The method was the immunoSEQ multiplex PCR assay. TCRdb holds this immuneACCESS table with in-frame rearrangements only. Some clones are missing; in checked studies, unresolved V genes explain under half, and the rest has no known cause. Listed for this sample are over 15,000 clones, none observed only a single time. The ten largest clones represent approximately 15% of the sample. No antigen is known for these receptors. Material for sequencing was peripheral blood mononuclear cells. These receptors all come from a human donor with common variable immunodeficiency.

A note on this clone: The read gets to within 3 residues of the CDR3 end, and the germline J gene fills in the rest. The chain couples TRBV6-2 or TRBV6-3 to TRBJ2-5; D perhaps matches TRBD2 (6 bases). Looked up from germline, CDR1 is MNHEY and CDR2 is SVGEGT. The CDR3 is 15 residues long. V lost 2 bases and J lost 1, with 11 bases in between. The sequenced part of the CDR3 DNA is TGTGCCAGCAGTTACCCGGACTACCTCCAAGAGACC. Translation: CASSYPDYLQET. The full CDR3 reads CASSYPDYLQETQYF.

This clone was detected ten times or more. Read coverage stops 3 residues before the CDR3 terminus; the germline J gene supplies the remainder. This chain links TRBV5-4 with TRBJ1-1; TRBD1 aligns across 7 bases. The CDR3 sequence is 16 residues long. Germline-derived CDR1 and CDR2 are SGHNT and YYREEE (reference sequence). Germline trimming cut 2 bases from V and 0 bases from J; bases unmatched to any gene: 7. Here the CDR3 reads CASSFGTGTVNTEAFF. The CDR3 bases that were read are TGTGCCAGCAGCTTTGGGACCGGGACAGTGAACACTGAA. The full variable domain, with the rest looked up from reference TRBV5-4 and TRBJ1-1, is ETGVTQSPTHLIKTRGQQVTLRCSSQSGHNTVSWYQQALGQGPQFIFQYYREEENGRGNFPPRFSGLQFPNYSSELNVNALELDDSALYLCASSFGTGTVNTEAFFGQGTRLTVV.

By proportion, this clone is medium-sized (0.01 to 0.1%). The CDR3 extends 3 residues past the end of the read, so its final part is completed from the germline J gene. V gene TRBV5-4 combines with J gene TRBJ1-6, with D perhaps TRBD1 (5 bases). V was cut by 1 base and J by 6 bases, with 8 bases left in between. Germline lookup yields CDR1 SGHNT and CDR2 YYREEE (reference sequence). The CDR3 is 14 amino acids. The part of the CDR3 DNA that was read is TGTGCCAGCAGCTTGCGAGACAGTAATTCACCC. Residues: CASSLRDSNSP. The entire CDR3 protein reads CASSLRDSNSPLHF.

Remarks on this clone: The read stops 3 residues short of the end of the CDR3; the missing end is completed from the germline J gene. This sequence joins TRBV7-2 and TRBJ1-4; D may be TRBD1 (6 bases). The CDR3 is made up of 15 amino acids. The ends were cut back, 5 bases at V and 0 bases at J, with 10 bases in the middle. In germline, CDR1 is SGHTA, CDR2 FQGNSA. The CDR3 sequence: CASSPGDTTNEKLFF. CDR3 bases read: TGTGCCAGCAGCCCAGGGGATACAACTAATGAAAAA.

In its sample, this clone was seen a few times. The DNA ends 3 residues before the CDR3 does, and the rest of the CDR3 is filled in from the germline J gene. The chain employs TRBV7-9 and TRBJ2-4, with 7 nucleotides matching TRBD2. Trimming took 3 bases from V and 6 from J; bases not matched to a gene: 5. The CDR3 is made up of 14 amino acids. Looked up from germline, CDR1 is SEHNR and CDR2 is FQNEAQ (reference sequence). The DNA read from the CDR3 is TGTGCCAGCAGCTTTACTAGCGCGGGAAACATT. Its translation is CASSFTSAGNI. The full CDR3 sequence reads CASSFTSAGNIQYF.

As concerns this clone: The read is 3 residues too short to cover the CDR3 end, so that end is filled in from the germline J gene. The chain is built from TRBV19 and TRBJ1-5, with 8 bases aligning to TRBD1. Germline-derived CDR1 and CDR2 are LNHDA and SQIVND (reference sequence). This CDR3 spans 17 amino acids. J lost 1 base, V lost 4 bases, and 9 bases had no gene match. The CDR3 bases that were read are TGTGCCAGTAGTAAAGAGACAGGGGTCCAAAGCAATCAGCCC. Translation gives CASSKETGVQSNQP. The entire CDR3 protein is CASSKETGVQSNQPQHF. Looking up the rest from reference TRBV19 and TRBJ1-5 gives the full variable domain: DGGITQSPKYLFRKEGQNVTLSCEQNLNHDAMYWYRQDPGQGLRLIYYSQIVNDFQKGDIAEGYSVSREKKESFPLTVTSAQKNPTAFYLCASSKETGVQSNQPQHFGDGTRLSIL.

This clone was recorded a few times. With the read ending 3 residues before the CDR3 end, the germline J gene is used to fill in that end. The chain recombines TRBV7-9 with TRBJ2-7; D not certain. The ends were cut back, 5 bases at V and 3 bases at J, with 11 bases in the middle. This CDR3 region has 13 residues. Per germline, CDR1 SEHNR and CDR2 FQNEAQ (reference sequence). The CDR3 sequence is CASSPRRHYEQYF. The CDR3 bases that were read are TGTGCCAGCAGCCCCCGGCGACACTACGAG.

As for this clone: The read halts 3 residues ahead of the CDR3 end, with the missing end drawn from the germline J gene. V and J are TRBV19 and TRBJ2-7; 7 bases align to TRBD1. J lost 0 bases, V lost 6 bases, and 5 bases had no gene match. This CDR3 is 14 amino acids long. CDR1 and CDR2 from the germline V gene are LNHDA and SQIVND (reference sequence). CDR3 sequence reads: CASSGQAASYEQYF. The CDR3 bases that were read are TGTGCCAGTAGCGGACAGGCGGCCTCCTACGAG. Complete variable domain (other parts from reference TRBV19 and TRBJ2-7): DGGITQSPKYLFRKEGQNVTLSCEQNLNHDAMYWYRQDPGQGLRLIYYSQIVNDFQKGDIAEGYSVSREKKESFPLTVTSAQKNPTAFYLCASSGQAASYEQYFGPGTRLTVT.

Comments on this clone: The read gets to within 3 residues of the CDR3 end, and the germline J gene fills in the rest. The chain recombines TRBV19 with TRBJ2-1, with D possibly TRBD2 on 6 matching bases. This CDR3 has 15 residues. Per the germline V gene, CDR1 is LNHDA and CDR2 is SQIVND (reference sequence). V lost 4 bases and J 5 bases, leaving 15 bases between the germline ends. The sequenced part of the CDR3 DNA is TGTGCCAGTAGTAGGGGATCCGGGACTCACAATGAG. Amino acids: CASSRGSGTHNE. The full CDR3 reads CASSRGSGTHNEQFF.

There are a few counts of this clone. From the germline J gene comes the end of the CDR3, since the read stops 3 residues before it. V is TRBV7-9 and J is TRBJ1-5, with D possibly matching TRBD1 (6 bases). CDR3 size: 15 residues. The germline V gene has CDR1 SEHNR and CDR2 FQNEAQ (reference sequence). V was shortened by 5 bases and J by 3 bases, with 14 bases between the two germline ends. The sequenced CDR3 bases are TGTGCCAGCAGCCCTGAGGGGGGGAACAATCAGCCC. It encodes CASSPEGGNNQP. The entire CDR3 protein reads CASSPEGGNNQPQHF.

This clone showed up many times. The read ends 3 residues shy of where the CDR3 ends; the end is completed using the germline J gene. V usage is TRBV18 and J usage is TRBJ2-7; maybe TRBD1 (6 bases). The length of the CDR3 is 16 residues. Germline V gene sequence: CDR1 KGHSH, CDR2 LQKENI. V was shortened by 3 bases and J by 4 bases, with 19 bases between the two germline ends. CDR3 DNA (partial): TGTGCCAGCTCACCGGGCCCAGACAGGCACGTATACGAG. This gives the protein CASSPGPDRHVYE. From start to end, the CDR3 is CASSPGPDRHVYEQYF.

This clone was picked up a small number of times. The sequence runs out 3 residues before the end of the CDR3; the remainder is reconstructed from the germline J gene. The V gene is TRBV6-1, the J gene TRBJ2-5; TRBD1 is a possible D gene (8 bases). CDR1 MNHNS and CDR2 SASEGT come from the germline V gene. The CDR3 has 17 residues. With 0 bases removed from V and 4 bases from J, the gap between germline ends came to 18 bases. The part of the CDR3 DNA that was read is TGTGCCAGCAGTGAAGCGCTTAGGAACAGGGGGGGAGAGACC. It specifies CASSEALRNRGGET. The whole CDR3 reads CASSEALRNRGGETQYF.

With regard to this clone: The DNA ends 3 residues before the CDR3 does, and the rest of the CDR3 is filled in from the germline J gene. The chain combines TRBV19 with TRBJ1-6, with TRBD1 matching over 8 bases. Germline V lookup: CDR1 LNHDA, CDR2 SQIVND (reference sequence). The CDR3 has 16 residues. V lost 3 bases, J lost 4 bases, and 5 bases stayed unmatched. This CDR3 is CASSIRTGTYNSPLHF. The covered CDR3 bases are TGTGCCAGTAGTATCCGGACAGGGACTTATAATTCACCC.

This clone came up a few times. The CDR3 goes on 3 residues after the read ends, and that part is filled in from the germline J gene. The chain is built from TRBV7-2 and TRBJ2-5; D is possibly TRBD1 (5 bases). CDR3 length: 14 amino acids. In germline, CDR1 is SGHTA, CDR2 FQGNSA. The V gene lost 1 base and the J gene lost 4 bases, with 10 bases spanning the gap. The DNA read from the CDR3 is TGTGCCAGCAGCTTAGAGGGGTTCCGAGAGACC. Protein product: CASSLEGFRET. The full CDR3 sequence reads CASSLEGFRETQYF.

This clone appeared many times. The CDR3 end falls 3 residues outside the read, so it is completed with the germline J gene. V usage is TRBV19 and J usage is TRBJ2-2; 10 positions agree with TRBD1. The J segment lost 3 bases and the V segment lost 7 bases, leaving 5 bases of the junction unmatched. This CDR3 spans 15 amino acids. Germline CDR1 reads LNHDA; CDR2 reads SQIVND (reference sequence). The CDR3 is CASTIGTGDTGELFF. The CDR3 bases that were read are TGTGCCAGTACAATCGGGACAGGGGACACCGGGGAG.

In regard to this clone: The read comes to an end 3 residues before the CDR3 does, leaving the germline J gene to fill in the end. The chain carries TRBV7-2 and TRBJ1-1; D unclear. From germline, CDR1 is SGHTA and CDR2 FQGNSA. The CDR3 loop spans 13 amino acids. Deletions cut 3 bases from V and 6 bases from J, with 11 bases between. The CDR3 sequence is CASSFSPSAEAFF. CDR3 DNA (partial): TGTGCCAGCAGCTTTTCCCCGAGCGCTGAA.

A note on this clone: The read ends 3 residues early relative to the CDR3; the germline J gene fills the gap. The chain carries TRBV2 and TRBJ1-1, with TRBD1 matching over 7 bases. The germline V gene encodes CDR1 SNHLY and CDR2 FYNNEI. V lost 5 bases to trimming and J lost 3 bases; unmatched junction nucleotides: 6. CDR3 length equals 14 residues. CDR3 DNA, as far as it was read: TGTGCCAGCAGTAAGGACAGGTGGGACACTGAA. Translation: CASSKDRWDTE. The entire CDR3 reads CASSKDRWDTEAFF.

This clone came up many times. With the read ending 3 residues before the CDR3 end, the germline J gene is used to fill in that end. This chain joins TRBV18 and TRBJ1-5, with TRBD1 matching over 7 bases. Germline V gene data show CDR1 as KGHSH and CDR2 as LQKENI. The CDR3 is 14 amino acids. Trimming took 1 base from V and 6 from J; bases not matched to a gene: 3. The chain's CDR3 is CASSPQGASQPQHF. CDR3 DNA, as far as it was read: TGTGCCAGCTCACCACAGGGGGCTTCTCAGCCC.

The table lists this clone with a few counts. Read data end 3 residues before the CDR3 end; the end is taken from the germline J gene. J is TRBJ2-1 and V is TRBV19, with D possibly being TRBD1 (5 bases). Germline assignment: CDR1 LNHDA and CDR2 SQIVND (reference sequence). With 7 bases removed from V and 4 bases from J, the gap between germline ends came to 11 bases. The CDR3 extends over 13 amino acids. CDR3 sequence: CASKQGTYNEQFF. The covered CDR3 bases are TGTGCCAGTAAGCAGGGAACTTACAATGAG.

This clone showed up many times. The read stops 3 residues short of the end of the CDR3; the missing end is completed from the germline J gene. The chain joins TRBV19 to TRBJ2-3; 9 nucleotides agree with TRBD1. V dropped 10 bases and J dropped 4; count of bases not matched to a gene: 9. The CDR3 has 14 residues. From germline, CDR1 is LNHDA and CDR2 SQIVND (reference sequence). CDR3 protein: CAIRDRARSDTQYF. The part of the CDR3 DNA that was read is TGTGCCATACGGGACAGGGCAAGGTCAGATACG.

This clone was seen ten or more times. The read finishes 3 residues shy of the CDR3 end, and the germline J gene is used to complete it. This rearrangement joins TRBV6-2 or TRBV6-3 to TRBJ2-7; tentatively, D is TRBD1 (6 bases). CDR3 length: 13 amino acids. Per germline, CDR1 MNHEY and CDR2 SVGEGT. The V end was cut by 2 bases, the J end by 6 bases, with 11 bases between. The CDR3 loop reads CASSYMGAGEQYF. Partial CDR3 DNA: TGTGCCAGCAGTTACATGGGGGCTGGCGAG.

This clone has more than one count but fewer than ten. Read data end 3 residues before the CDR3 end; the end is taken from the germline J gene. This chain links TRBV6-1 with TRBJ2-3; 9 bases are shared with TRBD2. Germline CDR1 reads MNHNS; CDR2 reads SASEGT. J gave up 6 bases and V 2 bases, and 6 bases lay outside the gene matches. This CDR3 has 15 residues. The CDR3 bases that were read are TGTGCCAGCAGTGAATTAGCGGGGGAGGTGGATACG. This gives the protein CASSELAGEVDT. The CDR3 reads in full as CASSELAGEVDTQYF.

Details on this clone: The sequenced fragment ends 3 residues before the CDR3 boundary, so the rest is inferred from the germline J gene. The rearrangement links TRBV13 to TRBJ2-7, with 7 bases identical to TRBD1. Germline CDR1 and CDR2: PRHDT and FYEKMQ (reference sequence). The length of the CDR3 is 15 residues. J was trimmed by 3 bases and V by 5 bases; bases with no gene match: 10. CDR3 bases read: TGTGCCAGCAGCACCTTGACAGGGAAGGTCTACGAG. Translation: CASSTLTGKVYE. The full-length CDR3 reads as CASSTLTGKVYEQYF. Full variable domain (rest looked up from reference TRBV13 and TRBJ2-7): AAGVIQSPRHLIKEKRETATLKCYPIPRHDTVYWYQQGPGQDPQFLISFYEKMQSDKGSIPDRFSAQQFSDYHSELNMSSLELGDSALYFCASSTLTGKVYEQYFGPGTRLTVT.

On this clone itself: The read stops 3 residues short of the end of the CDR3; the missing end is completed from the germline J gene. V and J are TRBV20-1 and TRBJ2-1; TRBD2 aligns across 10 bases. Germline-derived CDR1 and CDR2 are DFQATT and SNEGSKA (reference sequence). This CDR3 is 16 amino acids long. V trimming: 3 bases; J trimming: 1 base; junction bases outside the gene matches: 6. CDR3 DNA, as far as it was read: TGCAGTGCTAGCTCCCTTAGCGGGGGGTCCTACAATGAG. It specifies CSASSLSGGSYNE. The full CDR3 is CSASSLSGGSYNEQFF.

Of note for this clone: The read is 3 residues too short to cover the CDR3 end, so that end is filled in from the germline J gene. V gene TRBV7-3 combines with J gene TRBJ1-5; maybe TRBD1 (6 bases). Trimming cost V 6 bases and J 2 bases, with 17 bases left between them. The CDR3 spans 16 residues. Germline V CDR1 and CDR2: SGHTA, FQGTGA. The sequenced CDR3 bases are TGTGCCAGCAGTTACAGGGTGGGGCAGGGCAATCAGCCC. Translated: CASSYRVGQGNQP. The CDR3, in full, reads CASSYRVGQGNQPQHF.

This clone was detected ten times or more. The read is 3 residues too short to cover the CDR3 end, so that end is filled in from the germline J gene. The chain has TRBV4-2 and TRBJ2-1, with 9 bases identical to TRBD2. Germline V gene sequence: CDR1 LGHNA, CDR2 YNFKEQ. V was clipped by 2 bases and J by 0 bases; unmatched bases: 17. There are 21 residues in the CDR3. CDR3 in amino acids: CASSQPPFFGSGRSSYNEQFF. The DNA read from the CDR3 is TGTGCCAGCAGCCAACCCCCGTTTTTCGGGAGCGGGAGGAGCTCCTACAATGAG.

About this clone itself: Sequencing ends 3 residues short of the CDR3 end; the germline J gene provides the rest. The rearrangement joins TRBV6-1 to TRBJ2-5, with D perhaps matching TRBD1 (5 bases). Germline CDR1 is MNHNS and CDR2 is SASEGT. V was shortened by 4 bases and J by 4 bases, with 10 bases between the two germline ends. The CDR3 has 13 residues. The CDR3 loop reads CASSVGVRETQYF. The CDR3 bases that were read are TGTGCCAGCAGTGTAGGGGTACGAGAGACC.

In regard to this clone: The read comes to an end 3 residues before the CDR3 does, leaving the germline J gene to fill in the end. The genes are TRBV6-1 and TRBJ1-5, with a weak D call TRBD1 (6 bases). This CDR3 has 15 amino acids. V dropped 0 bases and J dropped 6 bases, with 12 bases sitting between them. Germline CDR1 and CDR2: MNHNS and SASEGT. The CDR3 loop reads CASSEATGRSQPQHF. The CDR3 bases that were read are TGTGCCAGCAGTGAAGCAACAGGGCGAAGTCAGCCC.

This clone was seen repeatedly, ten times or more. Partial CDR3 DNA: TGCAGCGCAGCCTGGGGGGTCTATGGC. Its translation: CSAAWGVYG. The whole CDR3 sequence is CSAAWGVYGYTF. V usage is TRBV29-1 and J usage is TRBJ1-2; perhaps TRBD1 as D (5 bases). The read halts 3 residues ahead of the CDR3 end, with the missing end drawn from the germline J gene. Germline CDR1 reads SQVTM; CDR2 reads ANQGSEA. V was trimmed by 7 bases and J by 4 bases, leaving 13 bases between them. CDR3 length: 12 residues.

With respect to this clone: The read is 3 residues too short to cover the CDR3 end, so that end is filled in from the germline J gene. The V and J genes are TRBV7-2 and TRBJ2-7; a possible D gene is TRBD2 (5 bases). Deletions cut 5 bases from V and 5 bases from J, with 10 bases between. CDR1 is SGHTA, CDR2 FQGNSA, per germline. The CDR3 extends over 12 amino acids. The sequenced part of the CDR3 DNA is TGTGCCAGCAGCGTAATGCGGGACGAG. It codes for CASSVMRDE. The entire CDR3 protein is CASSVMRDEQYF.

This clone has a handful of counts. The read halts 3 residues ahead of the CDR3 end, with the missing end drawn from the germline J gene. The V gene is TRBV7-7, the J gene TRBJ1-6; a possible D gene is TRBD1 (5 bases). CDR1 and CDR2 (germline): SSHAT, FNYEAQ (reference sequence). CDR3 length: 16 residues. The V and J ends lost 3 bases and 8 bases respectively, with 17 bases between them. Incomplete CDR3 DNA: TGTGCCAGCAGCTTCAGGGCGGCGTTTTTGGATTCACCC. Translating it yields CASSFRAAFLDSP. The CDR3 in its entirety is CASSFRAAFLDSPLHF.